This T cell receptor beta chain is from a study of blood T cell repertoires in COVID-19. Across the study: COVID-19 samples, acute and convalescent, were from the United States, Italy and Spain. From T cells, B-cell-depleted T cells, or PBMCs came the material, which was cDNA or gDNA.

How the authors handled the data: Amplifying reference gene primers gave estimates of nucleated cell counts. Some clones are missing from TCRdb's copy, which holds only in-frame ones; the method was immunoSEQ multiplex PCR. The V and J calls and clone size were taken over from that table, and D and trimming were inferred from the DNA. The data show 160,000 or so clones, roughly 87% seen once. This CDR3 comprises 14 residues. V was pared by 5 bases and J by 6 bases, with 4 bases of the junction left unmatched. Germline loops: CDR1 LNHDA, CDR2 SQIVND (reference sequence). The receptor comes from a woman in her sixties or seventies with acute or convalescent COVID-19. The chain carries TRBV19 and TRBJ1-4; the match to TRBD1 covers 9 bases. Material: peripheral blood. Here the CDR3 reads CASSPNRGHEKLFF. The CDR3 coding sequence is TGTGCCAGTAGTCCGAACAGGGGGCATGAAAAACTGTTTTTT.